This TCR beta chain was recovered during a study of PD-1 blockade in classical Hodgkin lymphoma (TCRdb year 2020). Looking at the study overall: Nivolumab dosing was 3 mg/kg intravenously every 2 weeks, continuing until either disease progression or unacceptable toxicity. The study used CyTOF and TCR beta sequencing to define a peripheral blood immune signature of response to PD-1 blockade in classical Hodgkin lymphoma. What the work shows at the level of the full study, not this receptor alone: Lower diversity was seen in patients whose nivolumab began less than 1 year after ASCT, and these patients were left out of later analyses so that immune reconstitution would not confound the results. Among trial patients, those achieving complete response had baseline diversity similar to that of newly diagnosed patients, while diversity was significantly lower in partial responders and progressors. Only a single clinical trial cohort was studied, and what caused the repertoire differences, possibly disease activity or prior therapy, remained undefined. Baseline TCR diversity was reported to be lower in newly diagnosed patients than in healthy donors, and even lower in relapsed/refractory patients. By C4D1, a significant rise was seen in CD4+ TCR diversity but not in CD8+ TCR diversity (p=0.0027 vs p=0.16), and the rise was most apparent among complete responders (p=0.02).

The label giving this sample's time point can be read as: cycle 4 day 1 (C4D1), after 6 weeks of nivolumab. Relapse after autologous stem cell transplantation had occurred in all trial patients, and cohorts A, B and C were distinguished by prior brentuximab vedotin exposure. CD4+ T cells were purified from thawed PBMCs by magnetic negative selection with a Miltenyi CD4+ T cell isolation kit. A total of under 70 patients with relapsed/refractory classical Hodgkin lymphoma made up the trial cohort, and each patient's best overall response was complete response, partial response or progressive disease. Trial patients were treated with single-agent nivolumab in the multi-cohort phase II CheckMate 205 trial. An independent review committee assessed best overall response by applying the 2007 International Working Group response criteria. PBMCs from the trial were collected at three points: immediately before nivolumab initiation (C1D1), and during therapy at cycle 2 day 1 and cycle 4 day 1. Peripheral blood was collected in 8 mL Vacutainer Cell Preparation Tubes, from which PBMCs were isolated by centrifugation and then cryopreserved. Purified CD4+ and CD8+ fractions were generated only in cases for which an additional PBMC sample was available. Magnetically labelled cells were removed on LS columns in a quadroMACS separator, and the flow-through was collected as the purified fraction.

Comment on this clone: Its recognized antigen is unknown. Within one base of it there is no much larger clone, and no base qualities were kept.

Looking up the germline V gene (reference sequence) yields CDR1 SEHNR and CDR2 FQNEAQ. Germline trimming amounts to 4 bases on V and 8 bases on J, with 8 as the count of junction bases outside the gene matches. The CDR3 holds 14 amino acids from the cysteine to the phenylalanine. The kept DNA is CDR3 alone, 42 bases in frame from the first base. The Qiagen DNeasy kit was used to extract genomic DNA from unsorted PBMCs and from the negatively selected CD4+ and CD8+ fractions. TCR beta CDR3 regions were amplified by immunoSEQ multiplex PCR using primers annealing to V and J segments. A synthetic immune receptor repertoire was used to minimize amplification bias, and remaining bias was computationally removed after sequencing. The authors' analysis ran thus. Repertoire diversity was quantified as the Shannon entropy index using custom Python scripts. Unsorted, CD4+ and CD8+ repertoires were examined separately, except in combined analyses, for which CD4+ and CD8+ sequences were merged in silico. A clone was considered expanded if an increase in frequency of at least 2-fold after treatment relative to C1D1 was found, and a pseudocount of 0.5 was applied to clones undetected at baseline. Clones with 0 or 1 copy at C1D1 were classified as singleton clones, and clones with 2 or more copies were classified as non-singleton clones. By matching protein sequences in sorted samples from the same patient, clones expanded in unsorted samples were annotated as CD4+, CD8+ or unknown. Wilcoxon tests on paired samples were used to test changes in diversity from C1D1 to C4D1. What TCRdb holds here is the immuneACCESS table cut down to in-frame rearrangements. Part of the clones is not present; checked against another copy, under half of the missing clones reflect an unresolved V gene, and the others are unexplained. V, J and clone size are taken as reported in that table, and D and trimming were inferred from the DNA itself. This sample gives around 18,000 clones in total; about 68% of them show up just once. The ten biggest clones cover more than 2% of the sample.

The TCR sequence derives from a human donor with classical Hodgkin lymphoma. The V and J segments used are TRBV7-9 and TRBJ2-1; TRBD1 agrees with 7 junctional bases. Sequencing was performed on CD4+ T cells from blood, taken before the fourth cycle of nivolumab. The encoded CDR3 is CASSSRQGFHEQFF. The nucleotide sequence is TGTGCCAGCAGCTCTCGACAGGGATTCCATGAGCAGTTCTTC.